The present TCR beta chain was sequenced within a study of CD8+ T cells in alopecia areata. The wider study: Tofacitinib therapy lasting 6 to 18 months was followed by 6 months off drug.

Extraction and reverse transcription of RNA yielded cDNA as the sequencing template. Some clones are missing from TCRdb's copy, which holds only in-frame ones; the method was immunoSEQ multiplex PCR. Of some 110,000 clones in the sample, roughly 50% are singletons; the top ten hold about 12%. With regard to this clone: Its antigen remains unknown.

Study-wide findings and caveats: Higher clonality and more expanded CD8+ clones appeared in lesional than normal scalp.

Stated treatment: oral pan-JAK inhibitor, 5-10 mg twice daily. The TCR originated in a human donor with alopecia areata. The source was CD8+ T cells sorted from blood, collected at week 24, from a patient treated with tofacitinib.

This CDR3 is CASSQGHGVNGYTF. The CDR3 DNA is TGTGCCAGCAGCCAAGGTCACGGGGTGAATGGCTACACCTTC. The genes are TRBV14 and TRBJ1-2; D not resolved. Between the trimmed V and J ends, which lost 1 base and 6 bases, there was a span of 12 bases. Germline lookup yields CDR1 SGHDN and CDR2 FVKESK. The CDR3 extends over 14 amino acids.